This T cell receptor beta chain was profiled in a study of T cells in Graves' hyperthyroidism and ophthalmopathy (dated by TCRdb to the late 2010s). Context from the whole study: Peripheral blood samples were taken at initial diagnosis, before any treatment was given. Following sampling, methimazole starting at 30 mg daily was given to hyperthyroidism patients, and high-dose intravenous methylprednisolone was given to ophthalmopathy patients. Thyroid tissue and blood T-cell repertoires from about six Graves' hyperthyroidism patients were also compared in the study. TCR V-J signatures able to tell the groups apart were searched for in a discovery cohort of 95 to 100 patients, of whom roughly 42 had Graves' ophthalmopathy and around 57 had stable Graves' hyperthyroidism. An independent validation cohort of under 20 hyperthyroidism patients and 17 patients who later progressed to ophthalmopathy tested prospective prediction of ophthalmopathy. TCR Vbeta CDR3 sequencing of 135 peripheral blood samples (43 ophthalmopathy, roughly 74 hyperthyroidism and about 17 progressor patients) is reported in the paper. The 75 to 100 discovery patients were divided at random into training and test sets in a 7:3 ratio. The study at large found these results: Blood samples also contained most of the expanded thyroid clonotypes (frequency above 0.001), which suggests that blood repertoires may reflect thyroid immune responses. Sample size was not statistically predetermined, and investigators were not blinded to group allocation. In validation, progression to ophthalmopathy was predicted by the model with 70.59% sensitivity and under 85% specificity, a median of 6.5 months before onset. A model built on a 13 V-J signature distinguished ophthalmopathy from stable hyperthyroidism, reaching 87.88% sensitivity and about 81% specificity in cross-validation and 80%/75% in testing.

The TCR beta CDR3 regions were amplified from the RNA transcripts. A first-round RT-PCR of the TCR CDR3 used the HTBI primer set with the Qiagen OneStep RT-PCR kit. A second multiplex PCR round built the libraries, followed by size selection and purification. Sequencing of the libraries was done on an Illumina HiSeq2000 using paired-end 100 bp reads. The study's processing was this. SOAPnuke was used to process the raw data, throwing out any read that contained adapters or uncalled bases, had a mean Phred below 15, or lacked an exact constant-primer or identifier match. COPE v1.2.5 was used to merge the high-quality paired reads, and each unique nucleotide sequence was defined as a clonotype. MiTCR v1.1 was used to align clonotypes to the IMGT TRBV, TRBD and TRBJ reference segments. Analysis was restricted to V-J combinations with a frequency above 0.0001, which covered 99% to 99.2% of repertoires. A TCS score was defined as the ratio of F50 (clonal expansion) to E x V (chaos), with BLOSUM62-based TCRdist applied between CDR3 peptides within each V-J. Welch's t-statistics and random forest reduced roughly 540 V-J features to 13, which were used in a naive Bayes classifier (R e1071). The raw public reads went through TCRdb reprocessing: fastp at Q25, MiXCR clone calling, in-frame beta chains kept. Each CDR3 protein gets just one entry, which takes the most common genes and DNA from the rows behind it. TCRdb's processing, not the authors' own work, is the source of the V and J calls. Within this sample are some 600,000 distinct CDR3 sequences, with approximately 14% of them counted one time only. The top ten clones comprise approximately 5.7% of the sample.

Hyperthyroidism patients were newly diagnosed, had a disease duration of under 2 months, and were aged 18 to 65 years. Patients with uncontrolled infections, other autoimmune diseases, pregnancy or lactation were excluded. Diagnoses were established on the basis of clinical symptoms, serum thyroxine and TRAb, thyroid ultrasound, and orbital computed tomography. Blood from progressor patients was collected at the time of first diagnosis with hyperthyroidism, before any ophthalmopathy symptoms had appeared. PBMCs were separated from about 10 ml of fresh peripheral blood using Ficoll-Paque density gradient centrifugation. Progressor patients were defined as those initially diagnosed with Graves' hyperthyroidism in whom ophthalmopathy developed during follow-up. Trizol reagent was used to extract total RNA, and RNA quality was then checked on an Agilent 2100 Bioanalyzer. In this sample, this clonotype turned up a few times. The clone's antigen remains unknown. Base qualities are not provided; no much larger clone lies one nucleotide away.

The source material was blood. The source of this sequence is a woman aged 25-40 years with Graves' hyperthyroidism that later progressed to Graves' ophthalmopathy.

The nucleotide sequence is TGTGCCAGCAGACCGACCACCCCGGCCCCCCAGTTCTTC. Its protein is CASRPTTPAPQFF. The rearranged segments are TRBV6-1 and TRBJ2-1, with the D gene too uncertain to name. The junction carries 19 bases between V and J, which are trimmed by 6 bases and 13 bases respectively. There are 13 amino acids in the CDR3, from cysteine to phenylalanine inclusive. Only the CDR3 part of the read is kept: 39 bases, read in frame from the first base. CDR1 and CDR2, looked up from the germline V gene, are MNHNS and SASEGT.